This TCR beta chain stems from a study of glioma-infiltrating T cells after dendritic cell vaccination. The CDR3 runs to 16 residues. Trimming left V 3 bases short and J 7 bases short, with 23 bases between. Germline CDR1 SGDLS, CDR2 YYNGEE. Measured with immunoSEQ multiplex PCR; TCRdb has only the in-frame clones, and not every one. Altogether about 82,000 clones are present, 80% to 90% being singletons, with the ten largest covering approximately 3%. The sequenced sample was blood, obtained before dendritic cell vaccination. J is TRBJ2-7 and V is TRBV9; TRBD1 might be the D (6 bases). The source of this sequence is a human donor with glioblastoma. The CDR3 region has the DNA TGTGCCAGCAGCGCCGACCAAGGACAGAGGGCGGAGGAGCAGTACTTC. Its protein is CASSADQGQRAEEQYF. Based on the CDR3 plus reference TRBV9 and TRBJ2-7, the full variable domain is DSGVTQTPKHLITATGQRVTLRCSPRSGDLSVYWYQQSLDQGLQFLIQYYNGEERAKGNILERFSAQQFPDLHSELNLSSLELGDSALYFCASSADQGQRAEEQYFGPGTRLTVT.